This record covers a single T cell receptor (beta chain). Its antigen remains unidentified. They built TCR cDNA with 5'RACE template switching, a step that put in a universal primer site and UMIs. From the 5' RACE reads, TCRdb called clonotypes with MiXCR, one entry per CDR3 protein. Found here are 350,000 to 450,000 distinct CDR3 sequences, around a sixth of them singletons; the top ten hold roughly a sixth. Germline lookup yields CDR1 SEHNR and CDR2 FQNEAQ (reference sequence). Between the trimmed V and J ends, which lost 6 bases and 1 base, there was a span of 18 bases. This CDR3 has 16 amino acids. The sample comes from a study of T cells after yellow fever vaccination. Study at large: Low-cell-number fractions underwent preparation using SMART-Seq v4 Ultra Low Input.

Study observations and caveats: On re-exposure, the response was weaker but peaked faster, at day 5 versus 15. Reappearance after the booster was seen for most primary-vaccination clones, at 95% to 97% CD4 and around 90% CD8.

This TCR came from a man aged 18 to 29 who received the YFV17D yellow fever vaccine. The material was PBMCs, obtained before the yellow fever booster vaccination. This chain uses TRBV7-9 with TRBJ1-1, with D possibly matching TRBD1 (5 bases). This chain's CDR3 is CASSRGQSSGNTEAFF. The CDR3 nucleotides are TGTGCCAGCAGTCGGGGCCAGTCTAGTGGGAACACTGAAGCTTTCTTT.